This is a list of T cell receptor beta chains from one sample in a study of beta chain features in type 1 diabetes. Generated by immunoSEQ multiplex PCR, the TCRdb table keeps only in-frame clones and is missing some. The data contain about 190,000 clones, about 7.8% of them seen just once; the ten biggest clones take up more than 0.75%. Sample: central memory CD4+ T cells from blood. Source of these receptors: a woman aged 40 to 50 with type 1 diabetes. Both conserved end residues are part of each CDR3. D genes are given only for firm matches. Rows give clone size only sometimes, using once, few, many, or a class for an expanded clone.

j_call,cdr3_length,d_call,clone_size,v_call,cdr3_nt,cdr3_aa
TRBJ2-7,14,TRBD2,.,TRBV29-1,TGCAGCGTTGCTGTAGGGACTAGCGGGTACGAGCAGTACTTC,CSVAVGTSGYEQYF
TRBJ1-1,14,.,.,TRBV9,TGTGCCAGCAGCGTAGCAGGGCTGAACACTGAAGCTTTCTTT,CASSVAGLNTEAFF
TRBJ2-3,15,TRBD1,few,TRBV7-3,TGTGCCAGCAGCTTAGGGCTGGGACAGGGAGATACGCAGTATTTT,CASSLGLGQGDTQYF
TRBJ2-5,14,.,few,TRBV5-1,TGCGCCAGCAGCTCCGGGGCAGGGGAAGAGACCCAGTACTTC,CASSSGAGEETQYF
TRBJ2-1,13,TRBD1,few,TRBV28,TGTGCCAGCGAGGTCCCAGGGGGCGATGAGCAGTTCTTC,CASEVPGGDEQFF
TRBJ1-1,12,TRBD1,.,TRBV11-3,TGTGCCAGCAGCTCGGGACAGGGTATGACTTTCTTT,CASSSGQGMTFF
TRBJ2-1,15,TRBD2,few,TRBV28,TGTGCCATCGGCTCGACTAGCGGGTGGGACAATGAGCAGTTCTTC,CAIGSTSGWDNEQFF
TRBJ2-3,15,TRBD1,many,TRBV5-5,TGTGCCAGCAGCTCCCGGGACAGGAGCACAGATACGCAGTATTTT,CASSSRDRSTDTQYF
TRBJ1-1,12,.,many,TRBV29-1,TGCAGCGTTGTTACCACCAGCACTGAAGCTTTCTTT,CSVVTTSTEAFF
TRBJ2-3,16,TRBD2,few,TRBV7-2,TGTGCCAGCAGCTTAGGACTAGCGGGAGGGGAAGATACGCAGTATTTT,CASSLGLAGGEDTQYF
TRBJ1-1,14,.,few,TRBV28,TGTGCCAGCAGTTTACACAGTTTGAACACTGAAGCTTTCTTT,CASSLHSLNTEAFF
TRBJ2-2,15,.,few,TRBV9,TGTGCCAGCAGCGTAGATCCTGCAGGAACCGGGGAGCTGTTTTTT,CASSVDPAGTGELFF
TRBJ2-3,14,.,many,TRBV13,TGTGCCAGCAGCTTTACAGGGATGGAAGATACGCAGTATTTT,CASSFTGMEDTQYF
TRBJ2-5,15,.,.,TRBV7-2,TGTGCCAGCAGGAGGGGGGGAAACAGGCAAGAGACCCAGTACTTC,CASRRGGNRQETQYF
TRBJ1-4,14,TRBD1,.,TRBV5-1,TGCGCCAGCAGCCCGGGACAGGGAGAGGAAAAACTGTTTTTT,CASSPGQGEEKLFF
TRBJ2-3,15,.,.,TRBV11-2,TGTGCCAGCAGCTTAGCGGGAGCTGTATCAGATACGCAGTATTTT,CASSLAGAVSDTQYF
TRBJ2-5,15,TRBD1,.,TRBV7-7,TGTGCCAGCAGCCCGTTCGGCGACAGGGGACAGACCCAGTACTTC,CASSPFGDRGQTQYF
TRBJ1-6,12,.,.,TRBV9,TGTGCCAGCAGCTTCCTAAAGTTAGCCCTCCACTTT,CASSFLKLALHF
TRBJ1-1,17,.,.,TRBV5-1,TGCGCCAGCAGCCAAAACAATCGTAAACAGCTGAACACTGAAGCTTTCTTT,CASSQNNRKQLNTEAFF
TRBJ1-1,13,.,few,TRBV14,TGTGCCAGCAGCCAGGGAGGGAGCACTGAAGCTTTCTTT,CASSQGGSTEAFF
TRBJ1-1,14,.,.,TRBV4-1,TGCGCCAGCAGCCGACAGGACGCGGTCACTGAAGCTTTCTTT,CASSRQDAVTEAFF
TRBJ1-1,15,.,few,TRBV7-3,TGTGCCAGCAGCTCTTCCTATGGGGCGAACACTGAAGCTTTCTTT,CASSSSYGANTEAFF
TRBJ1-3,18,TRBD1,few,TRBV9,TGTGCCAGCAGCGTAGAAGACAGGGCTCTAGTCTCTGGAAACACCATATATTTT,CASSVEDRALVSGNTIYF
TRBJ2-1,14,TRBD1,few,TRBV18,TGTGCCAGCTCACCGGGACAGGGACGTAGTGAGCAGTTCTTC,CASSPGQGRSEQFF
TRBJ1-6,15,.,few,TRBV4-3,TGCGCCAGCAGCCCCCAGGGTGGCGCTTCTTCACCCCTCCACTTT,CASSPQGGASSPLHF
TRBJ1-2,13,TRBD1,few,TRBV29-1,TGCAGCGAAGGACAGGGAACGGGGTATGGCTACACCTTC,CSEGQGTGYGYTF
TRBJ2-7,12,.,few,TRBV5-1,TGCGCCAGCAGCTTGGGCTCTAGCGAGCAGTACTTC,CASSLGSSEQYF
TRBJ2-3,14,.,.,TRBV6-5,TGTGCCAGCAGGAAGCCGGCGGGGTCAGATACGCAGTATTTT,CASRKPAGSDTQYF
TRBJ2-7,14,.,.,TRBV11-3,TGTGCCAGCAGCTTAGAATCGCAGGGGTACGAGCAGTACTTC,CASSLESQGYEQYF
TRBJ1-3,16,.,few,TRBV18,TGTGCCAGCTCACCACGACAGATAGGCTCTGGAAACACCATATATTTT,CASSPRQIGSGNTIYF
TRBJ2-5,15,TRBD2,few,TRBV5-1,TGCGCCAGCAGCTTGGCCGGGGGGGGGCAAGAGACCCAGTACTTC,CASSLAGGGQETQYF
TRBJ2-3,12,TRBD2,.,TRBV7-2,TGTGCCAGCACCTTCACAGGACAAGTAGCGGGATTT,CASTFTGQVAGF
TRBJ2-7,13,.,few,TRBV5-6,TGTGCCAGCAGCTTGGTGGGTTCTGACATGCAGTACTTC,CASSLVGSDMQYF
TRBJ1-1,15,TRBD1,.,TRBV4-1,TGCGCCAGCAGCCCGGGGCAGGGGGTACCGAATGAAGCTTTCTTT,CASSPGQGVPNEAFF
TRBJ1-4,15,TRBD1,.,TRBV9,TGTGCCAGCAGCGAGACCCCGGGACAGGGGGAAAAACTGTTTTTT,CASSETPGQGEKLFF
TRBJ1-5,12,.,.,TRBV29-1,TGCAGCGTTCGGGACACCGATCAGCCCCAGCATTTT,CSVRDTDQPQHF
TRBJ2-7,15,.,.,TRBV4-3,TGCGCCAGCAGCCAAGAGTATGGCGGGCCGTACGAGCAGTACTTC,CASSQEYGGPYEQYF
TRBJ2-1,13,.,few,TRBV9,TGTGCCAGCAGCCCCCGCCGGACTCTCGAGCAGTTCTTC,CASSPRRTLEQFF
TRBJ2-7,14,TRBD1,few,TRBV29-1,TGCAGCGTTGGGGGACAGTCGAGCTCCTACGAGCAGTACTTC,CSVGGQSSSYEQYF
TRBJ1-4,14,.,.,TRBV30,TGTGCCTGGACTTATGGACAGCTAAATGAAAAACTGTTTTTT,CAWTYGQLNEKLFF
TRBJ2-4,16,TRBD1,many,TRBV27,TGTGCCAGCAGTTTGAGGCAGGGGGCGGCCAAAAACATTCAGTACTTC,CASSLRQGAAKNIQYF
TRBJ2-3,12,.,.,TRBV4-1,TGCGCCAGCAGCCAAGATGAGGATACGCAGTATTTT,CASSQDEDTQYF
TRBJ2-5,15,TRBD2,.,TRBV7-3,TGTGCCAGCAGCCCTGGACTAGCGGGAGGGGAGACCCAGTACTTC,CASSPGLAGGETQYF
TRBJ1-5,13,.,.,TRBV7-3,TGTGCCAGCAGCTTCCCCGGGAGTCAGCCCCAGCATTTT,CASSFPGSQPQHF
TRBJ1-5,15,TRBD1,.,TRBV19,TGTGCCAGTAGTACCCTGGACAGGGCCCGAGGGCCCCAGCATTTT,CASSTLDRARGPQHF
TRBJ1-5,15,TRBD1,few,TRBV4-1,TGCGCCAGCAGCCAAGGAACAGGGGTAGGTCAGCCCCAGCATTTT,CASSQGTGVGQPQHF
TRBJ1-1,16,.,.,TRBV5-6,TGTGCCAGCAGCTTCGGTGGGCGGGGAGGCAACACTGAAGCTTTCTTT,CASSFGGRGGNTEAFF
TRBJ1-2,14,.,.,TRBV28,TGTGCCAGCAGTTTGGGGATGGACATGAGGGGCTACACCTTC,CASSLGMDMRGYTF
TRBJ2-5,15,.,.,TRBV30,TGTGCCTGGAGTGTATCGTGGGGGCCTCGGGAGACCCAGTACTTC,CAWSVSWGPRETQYF
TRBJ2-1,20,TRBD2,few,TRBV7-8,TGTGCCAGCAGCCGACGCCTCCTAGCGGGAGGGTCCCAAGACTACAATGAGCAGTTCTTC,CASSRRLLAGGSQDYNEQFF
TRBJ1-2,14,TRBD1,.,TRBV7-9,TGTGCCAGCAGCTTGGGACAGGGGAGCGGCGGCTACACCTTC,CASSLGQGSGGYTF
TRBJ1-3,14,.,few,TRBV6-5,TGTGCCAGCATGATGGAGTTCTCTGGAAACACCATATATTTT,CASMMEFSGNTIYF
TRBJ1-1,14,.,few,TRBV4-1,TGCGCCAGCAGCCACGACGGAGGGGACACTGAAGCTTTCTTT,CASSHDGGDTEAFF
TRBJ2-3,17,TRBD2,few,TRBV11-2,TGTGCCAGCAACCAAGGACTAGCGGGTTCTAGCACAGATACGCAGTATTTT,CASNQGLAGSSTDTQYF
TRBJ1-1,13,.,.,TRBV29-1,TGCAGCATCGGTCGCGGCCGTAACACTGAAGCTTTCTTT,CSIGRGRNTEAFF
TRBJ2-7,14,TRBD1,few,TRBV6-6,TGTGCCAGCAGCACCGGGACAGGGACCTACGAGCAGTACTTC,CASSTGTGTYEQYF
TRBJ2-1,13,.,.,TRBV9,TGTGCCAGCAGCGTTGGGGCGTATAATGAGCAGTTCTTC,CASSVGAYNEQFF